What follows is one T cell receptor (beta chain) and its context. The antigen remains undetermined. Researchers ran the PCR with 60 Vbeta and 13 Jbeta primers. Assay used: immunoSEQ multiplex PCR; TCRdb lists only in-frame clones, some missing. The sample totals about 60,000 clones; its top ten clones hold about 10%. These data come from a study of cytomegalovirus exposure and HLA in healthy donors. Study observations and caveats: TCR beta sequences reportedly predicted most subjects' HLA-A and HLA-B alleles accurately. An analysis was carried out later, and it reportedly showed fewer N-insertions in an Asian-associated ancestry cluster than the approximately 700-donor mean. Across HLA loci, a later analysis found differing TCR association rates, with DRB1 most and HLA-C fewest.

The CDR3 consists of 14 residues. V dropped 5 bases and J dropped 0 bases, with 11 bases sitting between them. Per germline, CDR1 SGHRS and CDR2 YFSETQ. The rearrangement links TRBV5-1 to TRBJ1-1, with D possibly being TRBD1 (6 bases). The sequence was obtained from a man aged 50 to 60 in good health and CMV-seropositive. Specimen: PBMCs. Written as DNA, the CDR3 is TGCGCCAGCAGACCGGACAGCCTGAACACTGAAGCTTTCTTT. It codes for CASRPDSLNTEAFF.